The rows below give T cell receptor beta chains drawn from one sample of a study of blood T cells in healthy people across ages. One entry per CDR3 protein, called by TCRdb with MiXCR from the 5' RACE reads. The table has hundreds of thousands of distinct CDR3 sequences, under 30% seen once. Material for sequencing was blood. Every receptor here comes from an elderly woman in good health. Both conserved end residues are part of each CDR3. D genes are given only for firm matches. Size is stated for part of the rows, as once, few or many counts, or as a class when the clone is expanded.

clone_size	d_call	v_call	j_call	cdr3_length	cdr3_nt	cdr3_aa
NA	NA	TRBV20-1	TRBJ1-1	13	TGCAGTGCTAGAGATCCCATACGGGCCCGAGCTTTCTTT	CSARDPIRARAFF
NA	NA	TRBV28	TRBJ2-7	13	TGTGCCAGCAGCATGGGACAAGCCTACGAGCAGTACTTC	CASSMGQAYEQYF
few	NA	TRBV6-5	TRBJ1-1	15	TGTGCCAGCAGCCTGGGGGCAGCCCAGAACACTGAAGCTTTCTTT	CASSLGAAQNTEAFF
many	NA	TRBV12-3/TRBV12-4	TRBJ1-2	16	TGTGCCAGCAGTTTAGGGATATGGGGTGACGACCGTGGCTACACCTTC	CASSLGIWGDDRGYTF
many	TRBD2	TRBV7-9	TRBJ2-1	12	TGTGCCAGCAGTCATCCGGGACTAGAGCAGTTCTTC	CASSHPGLEQFF
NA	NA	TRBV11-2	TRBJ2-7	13	TGTGCCAGCAGCTTAGGCAGCATCTACGAGCAGTACTTC	CASSLGSIYEQYF
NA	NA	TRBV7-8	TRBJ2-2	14	TGTGCCAGCAGTAGAACAGGGAGCACCGGGGAGCTGTTTTTT	CASSRTGSTGELFF
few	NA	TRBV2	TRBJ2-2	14	TGTGCCAGCAGATTCCTAAAGAACACCGGGGAGCTGTTTTTT	CASRFLKNTGELFF
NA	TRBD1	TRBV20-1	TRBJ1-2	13	TGCACGCAGTACAGGGGACTCAACTATGGCTACACCTTC	CTQYRGLNYGYTF
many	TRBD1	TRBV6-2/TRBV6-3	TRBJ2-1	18	TGTGCCAGCAGTTCCGGACAGGGTTTACCTTACTCCTACAATGAGCAGTTCTTC	CASSSGQGLPYSYNEQFF
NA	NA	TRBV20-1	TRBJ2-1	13	TGCAGTGCTAGTCCGGGACCACCTAACCCGCAGTTCTTC	CSASPGPPNPQFF
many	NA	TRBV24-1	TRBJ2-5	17	TGTGCCACCAGTGCCCCTGTGGGGACCCTGAACCAAGAGACCCAGTACTTC	CATSAPVGTLNQETQYF
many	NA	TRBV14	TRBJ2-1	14	TGTGCCAGCAGCGAGACCAGCTCCTACAATGAGCAGTTCTTC	CASSETSSYNEQFF
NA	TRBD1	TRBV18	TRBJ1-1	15	TGTGCCAGCTCTTACACCAGGGGGCTGAACACTGAAGCTTTCTTT	CASSYTRGLNTEAFF
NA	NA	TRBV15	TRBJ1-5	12	TGTGCCGCCAGCAGACGCGATCAGCCCCAGCATTTT	CAASRRDQPQHF
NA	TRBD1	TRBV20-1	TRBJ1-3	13	TGCAGTGCCGGACAGGGGTTCGGAAACACCATATATTTT	CSAGQGFGNTIYF
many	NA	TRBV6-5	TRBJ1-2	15	TGTGCCACCGCGTCCGGGAGTGTGGGCTTCTATGGCTACACCTTC	CATASGSVGFYGYTF
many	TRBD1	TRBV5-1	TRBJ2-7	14	TGCGCCAGCAGCTCGGGACAGGGGGCATACGAGCAGTACTTC	CASSSGQGAYEQYF
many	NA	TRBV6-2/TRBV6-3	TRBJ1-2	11	TGTGCCAGCAGTTACATGAGGGGCTACACCTTC	CASSYMRGYTF
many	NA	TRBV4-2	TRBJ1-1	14	TGTGCCAGCAGCCAAGTAAACAGCGACACTGAAGCTTTCTTT	CASSQVNSDTEAFF
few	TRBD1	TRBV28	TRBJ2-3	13	TGTGCCATCAGGACAGGGATCACAGATACGCAGTATTTT	CAIRTGITDTQYF
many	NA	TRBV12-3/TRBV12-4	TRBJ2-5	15	TGTGCCAGCAGTTTAAGGAGGGGTGAGGGTGAGACCCAGTACTTC	CASSLRRGEGETQYF
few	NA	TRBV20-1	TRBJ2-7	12	TGCAGTGCTAGGGAGGGAACCAATGAGCAGTACTTC	CSAREGTNEQYF
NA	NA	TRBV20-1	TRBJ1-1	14	TGCAGTGCTAGAGATCAAGGCAGCGAGGGTGAAGCTTTCTTT	CSARDQGSEGEAFF
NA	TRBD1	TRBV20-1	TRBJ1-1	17	TGCAGTGCTAGAGACCCCGGGACAGGGGGAAGTTTGGCTGAAGCTTTCTTT	CSARDPGTGGSLAEAFF
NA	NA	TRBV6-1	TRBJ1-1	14	TGTGCCAGCAGTCAGCAGGGGACCCACACTGAAGCTTTCTTT	CASSQQGTHTEAFF
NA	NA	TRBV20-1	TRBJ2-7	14	TGCGGTGCTAGGCCCCTGCGGGGCGCCTACGAGCAGTACTTC	CGARPLRGAYEQYF
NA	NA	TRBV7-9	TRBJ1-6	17	TGTGCCAGCAGCTTCACAAGGGGGGGCGGGGGTAGATCACCCCTCCACTTT	CASSFTRGGGGRSPLHF
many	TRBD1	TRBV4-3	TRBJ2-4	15	TGCGCCAGCAGCCACTCCGGGACAGTTAAAAACATTCAGTACTTC	CASSHSGTVKNIQYF
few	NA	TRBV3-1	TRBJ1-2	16	TGTGCCAGCAGCCATGGCGGGACACGGGTAACTTATGGCTACACCTTC	CASSHGGTRVTYGYTF
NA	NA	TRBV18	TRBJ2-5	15	TGTGCCAGCTCAATCAATGGTAGGGGCCAAGAGACCCAGTACTTC	CASSINGRGQETQYF
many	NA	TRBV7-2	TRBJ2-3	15	TGTGCCAGCAGCACCGTGGTGGGGGGTACAGATACGCAGTATTTT	CASSTVVGGTDTQYF
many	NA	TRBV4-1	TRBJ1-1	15	TGCGCCAGCAGCCCCACAGGAACTCGGAGCACTGAAGCTTTCTTT	CASSPTGTRSTEAFF
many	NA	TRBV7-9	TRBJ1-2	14	TGTGCCAGCAGCTTAGCGGGAGGACGCTATGGCTACACCTTC	CASSLAGGRYGYTF
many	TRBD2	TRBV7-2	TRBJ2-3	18	TGTGCCAGCAGCTTGTCACAACTAGCGGGGGGACGGACAGATACGCAGTATTTT	CASSLSQLAGGRTDTQYF
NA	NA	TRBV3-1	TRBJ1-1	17	TGTGCCAGCAGCCAATACAATTTGGGAAGGGGGAGCACTGAAGCTTTCTTT	CASSQYNLGRGSTEAFF
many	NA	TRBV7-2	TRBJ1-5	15	TGTGCCAGCAGTTTAGGACACGGAGGCAATCAGCCCCAGCATTTT	CASSLGHGGNQPQHF
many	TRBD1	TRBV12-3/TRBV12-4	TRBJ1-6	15	TGTGCCAGCAGCCCCGGACAGGTGGATGATTCACCCCTCCACTTT	CASSPGQVDDSPLHF
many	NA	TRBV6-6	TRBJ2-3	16	TGTGCCAGCAGTTACAAGTGGGCCCCGGAGGGGGATACGCAGTATTTT	CASSYKWAPEGDTQYF
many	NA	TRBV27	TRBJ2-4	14	TGTGCCAGCAGTTTTGGGGCGGCACGGAACATTCAGTACTTC	CASSFGAARNIQYF
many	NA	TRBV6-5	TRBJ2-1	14	TGTGCCAGCAGTCGTACCGGGACACGTAATGAGCAGTTCTTC	CASSRTGTRNEQFF
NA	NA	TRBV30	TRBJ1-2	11	TGTGCCGGGCGGGGGCCCAGCGGCTACACCTTC	CAGRGPSGYTF
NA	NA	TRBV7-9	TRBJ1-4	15	TGTGCCAGCAGCTTAAACTCAGGGGAGGTGGAAAAACTGTTTTTT	CASSLNSGEVEKLFF
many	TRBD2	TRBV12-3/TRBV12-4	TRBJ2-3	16	TGTGCCAGCAGTCCCCGGACTAGCGGCTTCACAGATACGCAGTATTTT	CASSPRTSGFTDTQYF
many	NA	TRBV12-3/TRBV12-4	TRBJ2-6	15	TGTGCCACTTCCCTCCAGGGTATAGGGGCCAACGTCCTGACTTTC	CATSLQGIGANVLTF
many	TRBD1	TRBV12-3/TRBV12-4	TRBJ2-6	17	TGTGCCAGCAGGCCGGGACAGGGGGCTTCTGGGGCCAACGTCCTGACTTTC	CASRPGQGASGANVLTF
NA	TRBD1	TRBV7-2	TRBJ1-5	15	TGTGCCAGCAGCGCACGGACAGGGAGCAATCAGCCCCAGCATTTT	CASSARTGSNQPQHF
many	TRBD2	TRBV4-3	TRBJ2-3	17	TGCGCCAGCAGCCAAGACACAGCCAGCGGGGGTGTAGATACGCAGTATTTT	CASSQDTASGGVDTQYF
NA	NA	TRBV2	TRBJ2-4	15	TGTGCCAGCAGAGAAACTAGTGGCCTACCTTACGAGCGGTACTTC	CASRETSGLPYERYF
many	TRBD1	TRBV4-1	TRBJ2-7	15	TGCGCCAACCCTGAAGTGGGGACAGCGTCCTACGAGCAGTACTTC	CANPEVGTASYEQYF
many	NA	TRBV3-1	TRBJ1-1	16	TGTGCCAGCAGCCAAGAGGGGGTGGGGGACAACACTGAAGCTTTCTTT	CASSQEGVGDNTEAFF
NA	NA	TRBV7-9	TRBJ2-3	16	TGTGCCAGCAGCTTAGGGGCGCTAGGGACCACAGATACGCGGTATTTT	CASSLGALGTTDTRYF
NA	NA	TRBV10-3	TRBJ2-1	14	TGTGCCACCAGGTCAGGGGCCCCCTACAATGAGCAGTTCTTC	CATRSGAPYNEQFF
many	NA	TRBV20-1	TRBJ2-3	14	TGCAGTGCTAGAGATTCCCGTACGACAGATACGCAGTATTTT	CSARDSRTTDTQYF
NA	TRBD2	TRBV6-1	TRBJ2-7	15	TGTGCCAGCAGGACCGCCGGCCCGGGGGGCTACGAGCAGTACTTC	CASRTAGPGGYEQYF
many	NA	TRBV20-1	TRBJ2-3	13	TGCAGTGCCCGAGAGTATCGCACAGATACGCAGTATTTT	CSAREYRTDTQYF
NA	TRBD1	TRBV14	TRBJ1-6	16	TGTGCCAGCAGCTGGGACTTGGGGACAGGAAATTCACCCCTCCACTTT	CASSWDLGTGNSPLHF
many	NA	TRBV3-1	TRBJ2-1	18	TGTGCCAGCAGCCGTCGTCAGGGATCCGCCACTTCGGGCAATGAGCAGTTCTTC	CASSRRQGSATSGNEQFF
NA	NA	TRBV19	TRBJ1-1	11	TGTGCCAGTAGTATCCGGGTTGAAGCTTTCTTT	CASSIRVEAFF
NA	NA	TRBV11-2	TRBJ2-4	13	TGTGCCAGCAGCATCGGACAGAGAAATTCGGAGTACTTC	CASSIGQRNSEYF